Listed below are T cell receptor beta chains from one sample, sequenced in a study of T cell responses to AZD1222 COVID-19 vaccine. Data came from immunoSEQ multiplex PCR; TCRdb stores just in-frame clones and leaves some out. The sample lists 80,000 to 130,000 clones, roughly 89% occurring once. This specimen consisted of peripheral blood, obtained on day 0 of AZD1222 vaccination. These receptors were taken from an adult in good health. The CDR3 runs from the conserved cysteine through the conserved F or W. Fields, in order: D gene, clone size, V gene, J gene, CDR3 protein, CDR3 DNA. The D gene is left open where the match is weak. The size of a clone is reported for some rows only, either as once, few or many, or as a class for expanded clones.

TRBD1,-,TRBV7-9,TRBJ1-1,CASSPSGQLGAFF,TGTGCCAGCAGCCCCTCGGGACAGCTGGGAGCTTTCTTT
-,-,TRBV6-1,TRBJ2-5,CASSEEGIGGGIQETQYF,TGTGCCAGCAGTGAAGAAGGTATAGGTGGGGGGATCCAAGAGACCCAGTACTTC
TRBD1,-,TRBV27,TRBJ1-6,CASGWDRGNSPLHF,TGTGCCAGCGGCTGGGACAGGGGCAATTCACCCCTCCACTTT
-,-,TRBV4-3,TRBJ1-5,CASSQDRRGGQPQHF,TGCGCCAGCAGCCAAGATCGGAGGGGAGGTCAGCCCCAGCATTTT
-,once,TRBV9,TRBJ2-1,CASSVLAARNEQFF,TGTGCCAGCAGCGTACTAGCCGCGCGCAATGAGCAGTTCTTC
-,-,TRBV29-1,TRBJ1-1,CSVEGWENTEAFF,TGCAGCGTTGAAGGGTGGGAGAACACTGAAGCTTTCTTT
-,-,TRBV10-3,TRBJ1-2,CAIMEGFNYGYTF,TGTGCCATCATGGAGGGTTTTAACTATGGCTACACCTTC
-,-,TRBV7-2,TRBJ1-5,CASSLGGWRYSNQPQHF,TGTGCCAGCAGCTTAGGTGGGTGGAGATATAGCAATCAGCCCCAGCATTTT
-,-,TRBV15,TRBJ1-5,CATSRPNQPQHF,TGTGCCACCAGCAGACCAAATCAGCCCCAGCATTTT
TRBD1,-,TRBV29-1,TRBJ1-1,CSAMGQTIPAFF,TGCAGCGCTATGGGACAGACGATTCCAGCTTTCTTT
-,-,TRBV19,TRBJ1-2,CASSRPPEGYGYTF,TGTGCCAGTAGTCGCCCTCCCGAGGGCTATGGCTACACCTTC
-,-,TRBV7-9,TRBJ1-3,CASSPRGTSGNTIYF,TGTGCCAGCAGCCCCAGGGGAACCTCTGGAAACACCATATATTTT
-,-,TRBV4-2,TRBJ1-1,CASSSTQGKRSEAFF,TGTGCCAGCAGCTCCACACAGGGCAAGAGGTCTGAAGCTTTCTTT
TRBD1,-,TRBV2,TRBJ1-1,CASRDAWGQKRLNTEAFF,TGTGCCAGCAGGGACGCCTGGGGACAGAAAAGATTGAACACTGAAGCTTTCTTT
-,-,TRBV7-6,TRBJ1-6,CASSLKQDNSPLHF,TGTGCCAGCAGCTTAAAACAGGATAATTCACCCCTCCACTTT